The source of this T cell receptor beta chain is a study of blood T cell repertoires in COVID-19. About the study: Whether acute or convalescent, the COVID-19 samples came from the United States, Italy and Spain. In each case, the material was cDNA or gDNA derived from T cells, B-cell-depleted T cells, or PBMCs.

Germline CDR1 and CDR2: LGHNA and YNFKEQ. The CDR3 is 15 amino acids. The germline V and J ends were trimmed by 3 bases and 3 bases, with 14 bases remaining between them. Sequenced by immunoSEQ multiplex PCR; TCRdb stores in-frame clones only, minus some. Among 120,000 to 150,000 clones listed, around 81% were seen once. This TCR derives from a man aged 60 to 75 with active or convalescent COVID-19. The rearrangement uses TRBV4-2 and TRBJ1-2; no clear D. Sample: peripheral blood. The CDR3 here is CASSHARGGDYGYTF. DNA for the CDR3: TGTGCCAGCAGCCATGCTCGAGGTGGAGACTATGGCTACACCTTC.